This T cell receptor beta chain was sequenced during a study of shared clonotypes between healthy human individuals. Points from the study as a whole: Researchers found naive subsets generally carried larger estimated richness than memory subsets. Sorted-subset sequencing, rarefaction showed, was incomplete despite large depth.

Healthy adults negative for HIV, lacking recent acute infections or vaccinations, served as donors. Concerning this clone itself: Its antigen is undetermined.

CDR1 and CDR2 from the germline V gene are SGDLS and YYNGEE. The CDR3 totals 14 residues. Trimming removed 0 bases at V and 12 bases at J, with 16 bases between. The protocol was immunoSEQ multiplex PCR, while the TCRdb copy is restricted to in-frame clones and leaves out a portion. The sample has 1,400,000 or so clones; 98% are singletons. What was sequenced was naive CD4+ T cells sorted from blood. Subset defined: CD45RA+ positively selected. The chain has TRBV9 and TRBJ2-1, with D hard to call. The receptor was isolated from a man aged 25 to 40 in good health. CDR3 bases: TGTGCCAGCAGCGTAGATAGTGAAGAAGGTTGGCAGTTCTTC. Its translation is CASSVDSEEGWQFF. Full variable domain (missing parts from reference TRBV9 and TRBJ2-1): DSGVTQTPKHLITATGQRVTLRCSPRSGDLSVYWYQQSLDQGLQFLIQYYNGEERAKGNILERFSAQQFPDLHSELNLSSLELGDSALYFCASSVDSEEGWQFFGPGTRLTVL.